The 13 T cell receptor beta chains below were found in one sample sequenced in a study of T-cell reconstitution after alpha-beta-depleted transplantation in children. Preparing the TCRbeta library involved the use of unique molecular identifiers. In TCRdb, the PCR reads were re-called with MiXCR into one record per CDR3 protein. The sample lists over 400,000 distinct CDR3 sequences, under 15% seen once, with under 7% in the top ten. The sample consisted of PBMCs from the stem cell graft donor, taken from the stem cell graft. These receptors were taken from a human donor who donated a stem cell graft to a child with combined immunodeficiency.

This rearrangement joins TRBV21-1 to TRBJ2-2. TRBV21-1 is a known pseudogene. There are 13 residues in the CDR3. The CDR3 here is CASPRANTGELFF. As DNA, the CDR3 is TGTGCCAGCCCGCGGGCAAACACCGGGGAGCTGTTTTTT.

The chain recombines TRBV28 with TRBJ2-7; D perhaps matches TRBD1 (6 bases). The CDR3 covers 17 residues. CDR1 is MDHEN and CDR2 is SYDVKM in the germline V gene. Trimming pared 8 bases from V and 2 bases from J, leaving 25 bases between. CDR3 in DNA: TGTGCCAGCCGCCCTAGGGGGTGGGGGCGAAATACCTACGAGCAGTACTTC. This sequence encodes CASRPRGWGRNTYEQYF.

This sequence joins TRBV4-3 and TRBJ1-1, with TRBD1 matching 8 bases. The ends lost 4 bases at V and 0 bases at J; junction bases unmatched: 10. This CDR3 comprises 17 residues. From germline, CDR1 is LGHNA and CDR2 YSLEER. The CDR3 is CASSLDRVGYLNTEAFF. For the CDR3, the DNA is TGCGCCAGCAGCCTGGACAGGGTGGGCTATTTGAACACTGAAGCTTTCTTT.

This clonotype was seen more than once but under ten times. The chain combines TRBV6-6 with TRBJ2-7; 7 bases line up with TRBD1. Germline V gene data show CDR1 as MNHNY and CDR2 as SVGAGI (reference sequence). The junction had 3 bases not matched to a gene; V was cut back by 9 bases and J by 1 base. This CDR3 spans 12 amino acids. The CDR3 DNA reads TGTGCCAGTGGACAGGAGTCCTACGAGCAGTACTTC. Its protein is CASGQESYEQYF.

This clonotype was counted many times. This chain links TRBV5-1 with TRBJ2-5; D is possibly TRBD2 (6 bases). This CDR3 has 14 residues. Germline values: CDR1 SGHRS, CDR2 YFSETQ. Trimming took 0 bases from V and 2 from J, leaving 8 bases between them. This CDR3 reads CASSLGSGQETQYF. The DNA for the CDR3 is TGCGCCAGCAGCTTGGGTAGCGGACAAGAGACCCAGTACTTC.

This sequence joins TRBV18 and TRBJ1-1; 7 nucleotides line up with TRBD1. V shed 6 bases, J shed 1 base, and the junction held 5 bases outside the gene matches. The length of the CDR3 is 14 residues. CDR1 is KGHSH and CDR2 is LQKENI in the germline V gene. CDR3 in amino acids: CASSTGTANTEAFF. In DNA, the CDR3 is TGTGCCAGCTCCACCGGGACAGCGAACACTGAAGCTTTCTTT.

The chain combines TRBV3-1 with TRBJ2-4, with 9 nucleotides matching TRBD1. The CDR3 runs 15 residues. The V and J ends lost 5 bases and 3 bases, in that order; junction bases with no gene match: 5. CDR1 LGHDT and CDR2 YNNKEL come from the germline V gene (reference sequence). CDR3 in DNA: TGTGCCAGCAGCATCCGACAGGGGGGCAAAAACATTCAGTACTTC. Encoded protein: CASSIRQGGKNIQYF.

J is TRBJ1-6 and V is TRBV5-8; 9 bases are shared with TRBD1. The CDR3 has 17 residues. J gave up 2 bases and V 4 bases, and 7 bases lay outside the gene matches. Per germline, CDR1 SGHTS and CDR2 YDEGEE. DNA of the CDR3: TGTGCCAGCAGCCCTGGGACAGGGAGCACCTATAATTCACCCCTCCACTTT. This translates into CASSPGTGSTYNSPLHF.

This clonotype occurred many times. The chain links TRBV12-3 or TRBV12-4 to TRBJ2-7, with D possibly matching TRBD1 (6 bases). The CDR3 has 13 amino acids. With 6 bases removed from V and 1 base from J, the gap between germline ends came to 10 bases. CDR3 residues: CASRGHTSYEQYF. The CDR3 DNA reads as TGTGCCAGCAGGGGACATACTTCCTACGAGCAGTACTTC.

The chain recombines TRBV5-1 with TRBJ2-3; no reliable D call. In germline, CDR1 is SGHRS, CDR2 YFSETQ. The CDR3 has 14 amino acids. V lost 3 bases to trimming and J lost 0 bases, with 8 bases between them. CDR3 in DNA: TGCGCCAGCAGCTCGTACTATAGCACAGATACGCAGTATTTT. Its translation is CASSSYYSTDTQYF.

This sequence joins TRBV7-9 and TRBJ2-1, with 8 bases matching TRBD2. Germline-derived CDR1 and CDR2 are SEHNR and FQNEAQ (reference sequence). V gave up 0 bases and J gave up 9 bases; unmatched junction bases: 4. The CDR3 spans 14 residues. CDR3 nucleotide sequence: TGTGCCAGCAGCTTAGCCGGGACTAGTCCTGAGCAGTTCTTC. This translates into CASSLAGTSPEQFF.

Only a few counts were recorded for this clonotype. The V call is TRBV9, the J call TRBJ2-5; D remains ambiguous. The CDR3 extends over 14 amino acids. Germline values: CDR1 SGDLS, CDR2 YYNGEE. V dropped 1 base and J dropped 7 bases, with 14 bases sitting between them. The CDR3 protein is CASSVSPGSRTQYF. CDR3 DNA sequence: TGTGCCAGCAGCGTAAGTCCCGGGTCGCGGACCCAGTACTTC.

This clonotype was counted ten times or more. The chain has TRBV12-3 or TRBV12-4 and TRBJ2-7; TRBD1 aligns across 7 bases. V trimming: 6 bases; J trimming: 1 base; junction bases outside the gene matches: 3. The length of the CDR3 is 13 residues. CDR3 sequence: CASRYRGSYEQYF. CDR3 in DNA: TGTGCCAGCAGGTACAGGGGTTCCTACGAGCAGTACTTC.